This T cell receptor beta chain comes out of a study of T cells in Graves' hyperthyroidism and ophthalmopathy. The investigators amplified TCR beta CDR3 regions from RNA transcripts. Primed by the HTBI set, a first-round RT-PCR was run on the TCR CDR3. One entry per CDR3 protein, called by TCRdb with MiXCR from the multiplex PCR reads. The data show about 300,000 distinct CDR3 sequences, with about an eighth seen just once and 7.5% to 8% held by the top ten. Germline V gene sequence: CDR1 SGHTA, CDR2 FQGNSA. The CDR3 is made up of 15 amino acids. The V gene lost 5 bases and the J gene lost 0 bases, with 14 bases spanning the gap. This clonotype was observed many times.

The clonotype was recovered from a young woman with Graves' hyperthyroidism that later progressed to Graves' ophthalmopathy. The rearrangement joins TRBV7-2 to TRBJ2-7, with D tentatively TRBD1 or TRBD2 (5 bases each). Sequencing was carried out using blood. CDR3 protein: CASSGGEGRSYEQYF. DNA for the CDR3: TGTGCCAGCAGCGGGGGAGAGGGCCGCTCCTACGAGCAGTACTTC.